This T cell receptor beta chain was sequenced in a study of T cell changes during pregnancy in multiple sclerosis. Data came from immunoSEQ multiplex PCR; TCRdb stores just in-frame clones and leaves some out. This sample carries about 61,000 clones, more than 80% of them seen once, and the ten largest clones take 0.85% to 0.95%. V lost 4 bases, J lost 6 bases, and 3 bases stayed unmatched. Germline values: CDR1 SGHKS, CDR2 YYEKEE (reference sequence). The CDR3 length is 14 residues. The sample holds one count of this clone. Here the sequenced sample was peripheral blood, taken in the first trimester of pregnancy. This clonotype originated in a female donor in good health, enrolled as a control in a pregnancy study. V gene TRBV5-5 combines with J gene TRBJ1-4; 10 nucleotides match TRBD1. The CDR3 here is CASSRDRGYEKLFF. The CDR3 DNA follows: TGTGCCAGCAGCAGGGACAGGGGATATGAAAAACTGTTTTTT.